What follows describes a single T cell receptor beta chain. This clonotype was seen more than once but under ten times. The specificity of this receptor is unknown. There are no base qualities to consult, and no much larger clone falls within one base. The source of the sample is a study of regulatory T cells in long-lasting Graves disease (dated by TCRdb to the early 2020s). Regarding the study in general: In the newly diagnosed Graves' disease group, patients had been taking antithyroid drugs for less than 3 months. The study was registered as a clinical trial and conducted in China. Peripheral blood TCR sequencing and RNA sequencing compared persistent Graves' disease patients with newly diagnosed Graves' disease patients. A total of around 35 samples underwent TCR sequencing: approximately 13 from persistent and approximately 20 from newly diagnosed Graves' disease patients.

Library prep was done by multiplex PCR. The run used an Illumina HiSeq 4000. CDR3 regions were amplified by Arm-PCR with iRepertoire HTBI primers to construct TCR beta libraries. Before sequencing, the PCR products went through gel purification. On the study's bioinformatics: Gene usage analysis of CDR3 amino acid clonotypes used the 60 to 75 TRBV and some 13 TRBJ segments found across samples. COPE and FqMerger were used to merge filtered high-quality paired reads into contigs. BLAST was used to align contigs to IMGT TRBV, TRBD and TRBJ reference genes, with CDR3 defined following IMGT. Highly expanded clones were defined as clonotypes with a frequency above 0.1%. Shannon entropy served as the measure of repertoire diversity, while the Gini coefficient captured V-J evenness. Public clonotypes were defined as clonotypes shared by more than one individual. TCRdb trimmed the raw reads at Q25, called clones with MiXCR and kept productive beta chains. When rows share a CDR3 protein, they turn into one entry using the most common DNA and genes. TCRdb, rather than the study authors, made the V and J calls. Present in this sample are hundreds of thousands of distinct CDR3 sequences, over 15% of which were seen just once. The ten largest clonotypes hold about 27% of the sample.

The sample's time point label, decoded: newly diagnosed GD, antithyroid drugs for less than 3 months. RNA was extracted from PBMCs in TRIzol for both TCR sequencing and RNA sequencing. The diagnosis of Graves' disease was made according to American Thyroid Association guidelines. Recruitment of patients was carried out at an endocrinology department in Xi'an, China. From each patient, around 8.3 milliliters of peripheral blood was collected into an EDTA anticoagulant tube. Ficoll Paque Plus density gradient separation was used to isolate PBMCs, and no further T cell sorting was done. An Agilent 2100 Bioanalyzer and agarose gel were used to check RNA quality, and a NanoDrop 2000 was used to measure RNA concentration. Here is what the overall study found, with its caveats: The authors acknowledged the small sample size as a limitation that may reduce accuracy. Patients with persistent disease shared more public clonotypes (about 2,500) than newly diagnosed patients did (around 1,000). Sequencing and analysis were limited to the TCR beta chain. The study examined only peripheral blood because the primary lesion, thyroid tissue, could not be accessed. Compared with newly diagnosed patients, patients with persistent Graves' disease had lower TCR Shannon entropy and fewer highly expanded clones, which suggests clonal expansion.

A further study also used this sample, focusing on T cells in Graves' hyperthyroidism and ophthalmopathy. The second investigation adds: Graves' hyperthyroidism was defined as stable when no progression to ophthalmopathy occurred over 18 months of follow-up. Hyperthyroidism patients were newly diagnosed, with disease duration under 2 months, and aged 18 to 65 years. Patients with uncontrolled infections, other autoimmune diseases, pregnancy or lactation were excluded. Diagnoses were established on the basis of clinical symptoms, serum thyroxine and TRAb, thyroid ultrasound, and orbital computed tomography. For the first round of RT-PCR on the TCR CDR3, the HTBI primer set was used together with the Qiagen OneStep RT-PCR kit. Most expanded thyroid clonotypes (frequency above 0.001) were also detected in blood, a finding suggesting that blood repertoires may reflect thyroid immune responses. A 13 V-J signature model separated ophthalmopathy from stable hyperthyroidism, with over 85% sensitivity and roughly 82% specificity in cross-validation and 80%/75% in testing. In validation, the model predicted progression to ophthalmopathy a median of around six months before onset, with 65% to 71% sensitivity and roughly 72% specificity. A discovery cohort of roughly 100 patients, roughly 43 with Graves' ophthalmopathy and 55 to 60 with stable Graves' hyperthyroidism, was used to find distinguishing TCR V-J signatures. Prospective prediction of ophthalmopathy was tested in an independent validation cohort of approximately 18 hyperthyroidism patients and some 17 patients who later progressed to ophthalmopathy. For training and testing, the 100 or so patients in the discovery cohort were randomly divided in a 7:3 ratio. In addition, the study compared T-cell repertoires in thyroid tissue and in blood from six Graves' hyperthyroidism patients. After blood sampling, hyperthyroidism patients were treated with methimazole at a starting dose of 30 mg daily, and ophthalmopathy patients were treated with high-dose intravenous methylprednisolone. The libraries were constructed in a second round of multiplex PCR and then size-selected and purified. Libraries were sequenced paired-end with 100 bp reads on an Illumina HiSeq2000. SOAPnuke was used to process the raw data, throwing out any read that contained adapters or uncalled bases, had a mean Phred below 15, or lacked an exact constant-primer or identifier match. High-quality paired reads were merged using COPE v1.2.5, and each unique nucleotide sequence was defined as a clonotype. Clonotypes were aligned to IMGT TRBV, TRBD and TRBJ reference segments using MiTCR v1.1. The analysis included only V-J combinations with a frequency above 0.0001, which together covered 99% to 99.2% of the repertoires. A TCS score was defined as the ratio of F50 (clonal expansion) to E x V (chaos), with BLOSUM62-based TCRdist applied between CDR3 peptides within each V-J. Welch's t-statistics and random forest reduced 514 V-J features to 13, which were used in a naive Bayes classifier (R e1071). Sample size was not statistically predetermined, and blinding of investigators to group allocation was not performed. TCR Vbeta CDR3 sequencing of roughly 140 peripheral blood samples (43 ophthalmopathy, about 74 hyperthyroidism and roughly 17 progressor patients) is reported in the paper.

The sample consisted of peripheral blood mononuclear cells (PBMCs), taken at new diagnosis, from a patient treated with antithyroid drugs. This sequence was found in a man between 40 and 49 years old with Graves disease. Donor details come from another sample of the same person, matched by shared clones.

The base sequence is TGTGCCAGCAGAGACAGGGGGAGCTACTATGGCTACACCTTC. The translation is CASRDRGSYYGYTF. This chain is built from TRBV6-1 and TRBJ1-2; 9 bases in the junction line up with TRBD1. As encoded in the germline V gene, CDR1 is MNHNS while CDR2 is SASEGT. From the cysteine up to the phenylalanine, the CDR3 has a length of 14 residues. Solely the CDR3 DNA is kept, with 42 bases framed from the first base. The junction shows trimming of 6 bases on V and 3 bases on J, and the gene matches do not reach 5 bases of it.